This is a list of T cell receptor beta chains from one sample in a study of vaccination and CD4 T cells after COVID-19. Their antigens remain unidentified. From the PCR reads, TCRdb called clonotypes with MiXCR, one entry per CDR3 protein. The table has about 15,000 distinct CDR3 sequences, roughly three fifths seen once. Sequencing used CD4+ T cells from blood, cultured in vitro. These receptors all stem from a human donor who had recovered from COVID-19. CDR3s include the opening cysteine and the closing phenylalanine or tryptophan. D genes are given only for firm matches. Size is omitted from some rows. Given values are once, few, many or a class for expanded clones.

j_gene	abundance	v_gene	d_gene	CDR3nt	CDR3aa
TRBJ2-7	NA	TRBV7-9	NA	TGTGCCAGCAGTCCTACAGGGTACGAGCAGTACTTC	CASSPTGYEQYF
TRBJ1-6	NA	TRBV19	NA	TGTGCCAGTAGTTCCACAGGCGGGGATCATTCACCCCTCCACTTT	CASSSTGGDHSPLHF
TRBJ2-5	few	TRBV3-1	TRBD2	TGTGCCAGCAGCCATCGGGGGTGGGGGACTAGCGATGAGACCCAGTACTTC	CASSHRGWGTSDETQYF
TRBJ2-7	NA	TRBV11-3	TRBD2	TGTGCCAGCAGCTTTTCAGCGGGGGGAATCTACGAGCAGTACTTC	CASSFSAGGIYEQYF
TRBJ1-1	NA	TRBV2	NA	TGTGCCAGCAGAACCGTCTCGGGAGCTGAAGCTTTCTTT	CASRTVSGAEAFF
TRBJ1-6	few	TRBV30	NA	TGTGCCTGGAAGGAGACAGGCCCTCCCCCCCTCCACTTT	CAWKETGPPPLHF
TRBJ2-2	few	TRBV6-1	NA	TGTGCCAGCGGCTCCAGGGTGGGAACCGGGGAGCTGTTTTTT	CASGSRVGTGELFF
TRBJ2-5	NA	TRBV30	NA	TGTGCCACCTCGAGCCAAGAGACCCAGTACTTC	CATSSQETQYF
TRBJ1-1	NA	TRBV19	NA	TGTGCCAGTAGTTTGTCGACAGGCGCCGGCTCATTGGCTTTCTTT	CASSLSTGAGSLAFF
TRBJ1-5	few	TRBV10-3	NA	TGTGCCATCAGTGAGGATCGGGAACAGCCCCAGCATTTT	CAISEDREQPQHF
TRBJ1-6	NA	TRBV12-3/TRBV12-4	TRBD1	TGTGCCAGCAGTTTTGAGGCAGGGGGAATAAGCTCCTATAATTCACCCCTCCACTTT	CASSFEAGGISSYNSPLHF
TRBJ1-3	NA	TRBV6-1	NA	TGTGCCAGCAGCAACGGGAGCCCGGCGGGAAACACCATATATTTT	CASSNGSPAGNTIYF
TRBJ1-5	few	TRBV30	TRBD1	TGTGCCTTTACTACAGGGGCAACTCGGCATTTT	CAFTTGATRHF
TRBJ1-4	few	TRBV6-1	TRBD1	TGTGTCAGCTCCGTAGGGACAGGGATTGAAAAACTGTTTTTT	CVSSVGTGIEKLFF
TRBJ2-1	NA	TRBV10-3	TRBD2	TGTGCCATCAGTGGGAAGGCGGGGGAAGGCAATGAGCAGCTCTTC	CAISGKAGEGNEQLF
TRBJ2-1	NA	TRBV2	NA	TGTGCCAGCAGTGAACGGCTCCACAATGAGCAGTTCTTC	CASSERLHNEQFF
TRBJ1-2	NA	TRBV6-1	NA	TGTGCCAGCAGTGATGTCGACAGGACCTATGGCTACACCTTC	CASSDVDRTYGYTF
TRBJ2-5	few	TRBV2	NA	TGTGCCAGCAGTGAAGCCGGGACAAACCAAGAGACCCAGTACTTC	CASSEAGTNQETQYF
TRBJ2-2	NA	TRBV6-1	NA	TGTGCCAACAGCGGGTACGTCGGCGGGGAGCTGTTTTTT	CANSGYVGGELFF
TRBJ2-2	NA	TRBV19	TRBD2	TGTGCCAGTAGTACCGGGACGGGACTAGCGGGAAAGATCGCCGGGGAGCTGTTTTTT	CASSTGTGLAGKIAGELFF
TRBJ2-2	NA	TRBV30	TRBD2	TGTGCCTGGAGTGCCACCACTAGCGGGAGAATGGGCACCGGGGAGCTGTTTTTT	CAWSATTSGRMGTGELFF
TRBJ1-2	NA	TRBV28	NA	TGTGCCAGCACGACTGACAGCTTCTATGGCTACACCTTC	CASTTDSFYGYTF
TRBJ2-3	NA	TRBV6-1	TRBD1	TGTGCCAGCAGTGAAGGTTGGGACAGGGGCTCAGATACGCAGTATTTT	CASSEGWDRGSDTQYF
TRBJ2-7	few	TRBV7-2	NA	TGTGCCAGCAGCTTAGATTGGCGGGGAGGCTACGAGCAGTACTTC	CASSLDWRGGYEQYF
TRBJ2-3	NA	TRBV7-2	NA	TGTGCCAGCAGCTTAGACAGGGCATCAGATACGCAGTATTTT	CASSLDRASDTQYF
TRBJ1-1	NA	TRBV28	NA	TGTGCCAGCAGTTTATGGAGTTTGGAAGCTTTCTTT	CASSLWSLEAFF
TRBJ1-2	few	TRBV2	NA	TGTGCCAGCGAAAGGGCTGAATATGGCTACACCTTC	CASERAEYGYTF
TRBJ1-1	once	TRBV12-3/TRBV12-4	NA	TGTGCCAGCAGTTTGTGGGATATAAGGGGTACGATCGCTGAAGCTTTCTTT	CASSLWDIRGTIAEAFF
TRBJ2-7	NA	TRBV11-3	TRBD2	TGTGCCAGCAGCTTCGCAGCGGGGAGCCACGAGCAGTACTTC	CASSFAAGSHEQYF
TRBJ2-5	few	TRBV2	NA	TGTGCCAGCAGCCACAGGGTTTCAGAGACCCAGTACTTC	CASSHRVSETQYF
TRBJ1-5	NA	TRBV10-2	NA	TGCGCCAGCGGGGTCCCGGGGCAGCCCCAGCATTTT	CASGVPGQPQHF
TRBJ2-2	few	TRBV7-3	NA	TGTGCCAGCAGCTTAATCGTAACCGGGGAGCTGTTTTTT	CASSLIVTGELFF
TRBJ2-5	NA	TRBV6-5	NA	TGTGCCAGCAGTTTAAGCCCCCGACTTAGCCCAGAGACCCAGTACTTC	CASSLSPRLSPETQYF
TRBJ1-2	NA	TRBV6-1	NA	TGTGCCAGCAGTGAGGCAGTTTATGGCTACACCTTC	CASSEAVYGYTF
TRBJ2-5	few	TRBV19	NA	TGTGCCAGTAGCCGACAGGCTCAAGAGACCCAGTACTTC	CASSRQAQETQYF
TRBJ2-5	NA	TRBV12-3/TRBV12-4	NA	TGTGCCAGCAGTTATACAGGGCTTGAGGAGACCCAGTACTTC	CASSYTGLEETQYF
TRBJ1-2	NA	TRBV5-6	NA	TGTGCCAGCAGACGGACAGATTGGGGGCAAGAGGCCTATGGCTACACCTTC	CASRRTDWGQEAYGYTF
TRBJ2-7	few	TRBV20-1	NA	TGCAGTGCTAGTTCCCACGAGCAGTACTTC	CSASSHEQYF
TRBJ2-2	NA	TRBV28	NA	TGTGCCAGCAGTCTAGACTATTCATCCGGGGAGCTGTTTTTT	CASSLDYSSGELFF
TRBJ2-7	once	TRBV2	NA	TGTGCCAGCACCCGCGACCGGATCACCTACGAGCAGTACTTC	CASTRDRITYEQYF
TRBJ1-6	NA	TRBV5-3	NA	TGTGCCAGAAGCTCTCTCCTCGGAAGATATGATTCACCCCTCCACTTT	CARSSLLGRYDSPLHF
TRBJ2-7	NA	TRBV6-1	TRBD2	TGTGCCATCGGGACTATCTTCGGCGGGCAGTACTTC	CAIGTIFGGQYF
TRBJ2-3	few	TRBV27	NA	TGTGCCAGCAGTTGGGGACGCAGCACAGATACGCAGTATTTT	CASSWGRSTDTQYF
TRBJ1-2	NA	TRBV2	NA	TGTGCCAGCAGTGTGTCGGGGGGTTCCTATGGCTACACCTTC	CASSVSGGSYGYTF
TRBJ1-2	NA	TRBV7-9	NA	TGTGCCAGCAGCTTAGAGAGACAGTACTATGGCTACACCTTC	CASSLERQYYGYTF
TRBJ1-6	NA	TRBV27	TRBD1	TGTGCCAGCAGTTTAAAGTCAGGGGGCAATTCACCCCTCCACTTT	CASSLKSGGNSPLHF
TRBJ1-2	NA	TRBV6-1	NA	TGTGCCAGCAGCCGCTTGGAGGAGGACTATGGCTACACCTTC	CASSRLEEDYGYTF
TRBJ2-1	NA	TRBV20-1	NA	TGCAGTGCAGACTCTTCCCATGAGCAGTTCTTC	CSADSSHEQFF
TRBJ2-7	NA	TRBV5-1	TRBD2	TGCGCCAGCAGGAGGCGGGGGGAGGCCTCTACCTACGAGCAGTACTTC	CASRRRGEASTYEQYF
TRBJ2-7	once	TRBV20-1	TRBD1	TGCAGTGCTAGAGATCTCGGGACAGGGGCTGTATACGAGCAGTACTTC	CSARDLGTGAVYEQYF
TRBJ2-6	NA	TRBV18	NA	TGTGCCAGCTCTCGGTTTGGGGCCAACGTCCTGACTTTC	CASSRFGANVLTF
TRBJ2-3	NA	TRBV7-6	NA	TGTGCCAGCAGCTTAGAAAGGGCTACCAGTACGCAGTATTTT	CASSLERATSTQYF
TRBJ1-6	NA	TRBV4-3	NA	TGCGCCAGCAGCCAAGATTGGGCCGCCGGCTCACCCCTCCACTTT	CASSQDWAAGSPLHF
TRBJ1-3	NA	TRBV28	NA	TGTGCCAGCACCCGTGCGGACGGGGGTGGAAACACCATATATTTT	CASTRADGGGNTIYF